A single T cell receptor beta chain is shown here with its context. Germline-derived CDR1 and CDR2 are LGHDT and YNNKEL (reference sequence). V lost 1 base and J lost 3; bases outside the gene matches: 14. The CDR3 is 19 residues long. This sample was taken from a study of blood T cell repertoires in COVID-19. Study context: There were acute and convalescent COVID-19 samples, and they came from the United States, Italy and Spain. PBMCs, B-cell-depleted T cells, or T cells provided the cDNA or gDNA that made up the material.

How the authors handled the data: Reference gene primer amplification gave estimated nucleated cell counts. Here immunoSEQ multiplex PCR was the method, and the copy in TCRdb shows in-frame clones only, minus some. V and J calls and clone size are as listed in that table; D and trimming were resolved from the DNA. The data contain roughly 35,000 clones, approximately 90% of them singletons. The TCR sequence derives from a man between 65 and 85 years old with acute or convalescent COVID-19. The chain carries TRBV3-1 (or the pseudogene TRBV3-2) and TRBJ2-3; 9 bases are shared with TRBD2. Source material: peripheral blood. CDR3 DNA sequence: TGTGCCAGCAGCCAAGGGCCGAGAAGCGGGAGGCCCGGGACAGATACGCAGTATTTT. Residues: CASSQGPRSGRPGTDTQYF.